The 13 T cell receptor beta chains below were found in one sample sequenced in a study of early T cells in non-severe SARS-CoV-2 infection. TCRdb analysed the 5' RACE reads with MiXCR anew, one entry per CDR3 protein. The table shows roughly 53,000 distinct CDR3 sequences, with approximately 12% occurring only once. Sequenced material: whole blood, taken at baseline. These receptors were taken from an adult who was a healthcare worker with PCR-confirmed SARS-CoV-2 infection or an uninfected control (not recorded which).

V and J are TRBV3-1 and TRBJ2-1; 8 positions match TRBD2. Unmatched junction bases numbered 9, after V lost 4 bases and J lost 4 bases. The CDR3 spans 16 residues. The V gene's germline CDR1 is LGHDT and CDR2 YNNKEL (reference sequence). The CDR3: CASSPNAGGSYNEQFF. CDR3 DNA: TGTGCCAGCAGCCCCAATGCGGGAGGATCATACAATGAGCAGTTCTTC.

This chain uses TRBV9 with TRBJ2-5; D is unclear. From germline, CDR1 is SGDLS and CDR2 YYNGEE. The CDR3 spans 12 residues. With 0 bases removed from V and 2 bases from J, the gap between germline ends came to 2 bases. CDR3 coding DNA: TGTGCCAGCAGCGTAGCGCAAGAGACCCAGTACTTC. This sequence encodes CASSVAQETQYF.

This clonotype occurred a few times. V is TRBV2 and J is TRBJ2-7; 11 bases are a match to TRBD1. Per germline, CDR1 SNHLY and CDR2 FYNNEI. J lost 3 bases, V lost 5 bases, and 3 bases had no gene match. This CDR3 has 14 residues. In DNA form, the CDR3 reads TGTGCCAGCAGTAGGGACAGGGGGAACTACGAGCAGTACTTC. Its translation: CASSRDRGNYEQYF.

The chain recombines TRBV3-1 with TRBJ2-3; the match to TRBD2 covers 10 bases. The CDR3 consists of 16 residues. The germline V gene has CDR1 LGHDT and CDR2 YNNKEL (reference sequence). Trimming took 3 bases from V and 6 from J; bases not matched to a gene: 9. The CDR3: CASSQFSGRAGDTQYF. The CDR3 DNA is TGTGCCAGCAGCCAGTTCAGCGGGAGGGCCGGTGATACGCAGTATTTT.

This clonotype was seen only a few times. This sequence joins TRBV4-3 and TRBJ2-1; D not certain. There are 15 residues in the CDR3. CDR1 is LGHNA and CDR2 is YSLEER in the germline V gene. V was clipped by 1 base and J by 3 bases, with 10 bases between them. CDR3 sequence reads: CASSQGASGYNEQFF. DNA for the CDR3: TGCGCCAGCAGCCAAGGGGCCTCAGGCTACAATGAGCAGTTCTTC.

This clonotype occurred a few times. In nucleotides, the CDR3 is TGTGCCAGCAGCCGCAAAAAGGGGCTAGCGGGAGAAGAAGATACGCAGTATTTT. Its translation is CASSRKKGLAGEEDTQYF. The chain carries TRBV14 and TRBJ2-3; TRBD2 aligns across 10 bases. CDR3 length: 18 residues. Germline CDR1 is SGHDN and CDR2 is FVKESK. V lost 4 bases, J lost 5 bases, and 15 bases stayed unmatched.

The sample holds one count of this clonotype. This rearrangement joins TRBV2 to TRBJ1-5; D is perhaps TRBD1 (6 bases). The CDR3 runs to 13 residues. The germline gives CDR1 SNHLY, CDR2 FYNNEI. V shed 4 bases and J shed 8 bases, with 12 bases lying between them. In nucleotides, the CDR3 is TGTGCCAGCAGTGTTGGGGGCTTAAAGCCCCAGCATTTT. Its protein product is CASSVGGLKPQHF.

The chain is built from TRBV7-9 and TRBJ1-1; no clear D. V lost 5 bases to trimming and J lost 0 bases, with 16 bases between them. The V gene's germline CDR1 is SEHNR and CDR2 FQNEAQ (reference sequence). The CDR3 is made up of 16 amino acids. CDR3 DNA sequence: TGTGCCAGCAGCCATTTTAGTGCGGTGGTGAACACTGAAGCTTTCTTT. This gives the protein CASSHFSAVVNTEAFF. The full variable domain, with the rest looked up from reference TRBV7-9 and TRBJ1-1, is DTGVSQNPRHKITKRGQNVTFRCDPISEHNRLYWYRQTLGQGPEFLTYFQNEAQLEKSRLLSDRFSAERPKGSFSTLEIQRTEQGDSAMYLCASSHFSAVVNTEAFFGQGTRLTVV.

Many counts were recorded for this clonotype. The J gene is TRBJ2-5, the V gene TRBV5-5; a possible D gene is TRBD1 (5 bases). CDR1 and CDR2 from the germline V gene are SGHKS and YYEKEE (reference sequence). The CDR3 is made up of 16 amino acids. Trimming pared 1 base from V and 7 bases from J, leaving 20 bases between. This CDR3 is CASSLLPQAWFRTQYF. The CDR3 region has the DNA TGTGCCAGCAGCTTGCTACCACAGGCCTGGTTTCGGACCCAGTACTTC. The entire variable domain, with the rest obtained from reference TRBV5-5 and TRBJ2-5, is as follows: DAGVTQSPTHLIKTRGQQVTLRCSPISGHKSVSWYQQVLGQGPQFIFQYYEKEERGRGNFPDRFSARQFPNYSSELNVNALLLGDSALYLCASSLLPQAWFRTQYFGPGTRLLVL.

V is TRBV11-3 and J is TRBJ2-1, with 8 bases fitting TRBD2. The CDR3 has 14 amino acids. V lost 5 bases to trimming and J lost 6 bases; unmatched junction nucleotides: 6. Per the germline V gene, CDR1 is SGHNT and CDR2 is YENEEA. In DNA form, the CDR3 reads TGTGCCAGCAGCCCTCAGCGGGGGACCAATGAGCAGTTCTTC. This sequence encodes CASSPQRGTNEQFF.

This clonotype was seen repeatedly, ten times or more. The V and J genes are TRBV7-6 and TRBJ2-1, with TRBD2 as a possible D gene (6 bases). The CDR3 is made up of 18 amino acids. Trimming took off 2 bases at V and 0 bases at J, with 17 bases between the two ends. Germline V gene data show CDR1 as SGHVS and CDR2 as FNYEAQ. CDR3 nucleotides: TGTGCCAGCAGCTTACGTCCGGTAAGCGGGCTCTCCTACAATGAGCAGTTCTTC. It yields the protein CASSLRPVSGLSYNEQFF.

This clonotype came up a few times. The chain couples TRBV7-9 to TRBJ1-4; weak D call: TRBD1 (6 bases). Germline CDR1 is SEHNR and CDR2 is FQNEAQ (reference sequence). Trimming left V 7 bases short and J 5 bases short, with 14 bases between. This CDR3 comprises 14 residues. In nucleotides, the CDR3 is TGTGCCAGCACCCCACAGGGCAGGAATGAAAAACTGTTTTTT. Encoded protein: CASTPQGRNEKLFF.

This clonotype showed up just a few times. V is TRBV27 and J is TRBJ1-6; tentative D call: TRBD1 (6 bases). V was clipped by 4 bases and J by 9 bases, with 16 bases between them. Germline V gene lookup returns CDR1 MNHEY and CDR2 SMNVEV (reference sequence). CDR3 length: 15 residues. The CDR3 DNA is TGTGCCAGCAGTTGGTCCTGGGACATTGGTTCACCCCTCCACTTT. It codes for CASSWSWDIGSPLHF.